The sequence of this T cell receptor beta chain was determined in a study of blood T cells in healthy people across ages. The CDR3 loop spans 15 amino acids. Germline V gene data show CDR1 as SGHTA and CDR2 as FQGNSA. Points from the study as a whole: Relative to aged donors, long-lived donors carried more naive CD4+ cells and displayed higher diversity.

Worth noting for this clonotype: No antigen is known for it. Sequence at one end of the junction differs from germline and may be a read error.

The second PCR ran about 6 to 12 cycles with a sample-barcoded 5' primer and J-beta primers. One entry per CDR3 protein, called by TCRdb with MiXCR from the 5' RACE reads. Of around 1,600,000 distinct CDR3 sequences in the sample, around 40% were seen once. This chain connects TRBV7-2 to TRBJ1-5, with D hard to call. The source is a young woman in good health. The specimen sequenced was blood. In DNA, the CDR3 is TGTGCCAGCAGCTTTCAAACGGGAAGCAATCGGCCCCAGCATTTT. It yields the protein CASSFQTGSNRPQHF.